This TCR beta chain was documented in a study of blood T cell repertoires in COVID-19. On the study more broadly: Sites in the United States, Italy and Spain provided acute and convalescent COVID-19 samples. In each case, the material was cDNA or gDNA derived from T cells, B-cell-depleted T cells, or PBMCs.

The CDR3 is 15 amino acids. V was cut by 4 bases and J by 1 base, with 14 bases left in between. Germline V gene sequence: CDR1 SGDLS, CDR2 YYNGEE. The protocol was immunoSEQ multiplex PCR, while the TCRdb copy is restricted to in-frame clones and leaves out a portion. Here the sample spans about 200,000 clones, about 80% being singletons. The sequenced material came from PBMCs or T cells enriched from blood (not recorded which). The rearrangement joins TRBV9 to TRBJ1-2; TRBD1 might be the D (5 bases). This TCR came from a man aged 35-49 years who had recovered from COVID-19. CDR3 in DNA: TGTGCCAGCAGCCCAGGGATCAACCTTAACTATGGCTACACCTTC. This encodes CASSPGINLNYGYTF.